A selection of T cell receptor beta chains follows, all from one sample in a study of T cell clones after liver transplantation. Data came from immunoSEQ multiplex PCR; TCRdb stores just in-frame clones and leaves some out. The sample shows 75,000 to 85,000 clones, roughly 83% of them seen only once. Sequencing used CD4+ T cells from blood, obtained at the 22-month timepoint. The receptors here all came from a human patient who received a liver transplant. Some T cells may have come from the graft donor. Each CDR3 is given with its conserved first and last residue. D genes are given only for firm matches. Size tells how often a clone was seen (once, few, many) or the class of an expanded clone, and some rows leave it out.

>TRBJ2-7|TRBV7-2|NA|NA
CASSRLAGGFSSEQYF
TGTGCCAGCAGCCGACTGGCAGGGGGGTTTTCTAGCGAGCAGTACTTC
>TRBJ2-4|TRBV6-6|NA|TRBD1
CASSLDRAKNIQYF
TGTGCCAGCAGTTTGGACAGGGCCAAAAACATTCAGTACTTC
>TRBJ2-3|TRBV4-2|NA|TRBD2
CASSPVIAGYTDTQYF
TGTGCCAGCAGCCCGGTGATAGCGGGATACACAGATACGCAGTATTTT
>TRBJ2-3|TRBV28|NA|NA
CASSLSAGSGTDTQYF
TGTGCCAGCAGTTTATCGGCGGGATCGGGCACAGATACGCAGTATTTT
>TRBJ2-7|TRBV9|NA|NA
CASGVALDSYEQYF
TGTGCCAGTGGGGTCGCGCTTGACTCCTACGAGCAGTACTTC
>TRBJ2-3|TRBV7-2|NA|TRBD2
CASSLPTGTSQPYF
TGTGCCAGCAGCTTACCGACCGGGACTAGCCAACCGTATTTT
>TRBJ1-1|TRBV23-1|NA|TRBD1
CASSQSDRGHTEAFF
TGCGCCAGCAGTCAATCGGACAGGGGGCACACTGAAGCTTTCTTT
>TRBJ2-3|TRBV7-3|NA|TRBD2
CASSQAGRADTQYF
TGTGCCAGCAGCCAAGCGGGGAGGGCAGATACGCAGTATTTT
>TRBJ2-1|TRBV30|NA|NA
CAWSLPFSREEQFF
TGTGCCTGGAGTCTCCCGTTCTCGCGGGAAGAGCAGTTCTTC
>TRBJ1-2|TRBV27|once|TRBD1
CASSADDRDGGYTF
TGTGCCAGCAGTGCCGACGACAGGGACGGTGGCTACACCTTC
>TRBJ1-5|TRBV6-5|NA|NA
CASSLDSNQPQHF
TGTGCCAGCAGCTTAGATAGCAATCAGCCCCAGCATTTT
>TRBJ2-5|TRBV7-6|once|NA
CASSLRTQGETQYF
TGTGCCAGCAGCTTACGGACTCAAGGGGAGACCCAGTACTTC
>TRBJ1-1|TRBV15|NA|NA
CATSSRRENTEAFF
TGTGCCACCAGCAGTAGACGGGAGAACACTGAAGCTTTCTTT
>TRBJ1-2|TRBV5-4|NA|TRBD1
CASSLDTGANYGYTF
TGTGCCAGCAGCTTGGATACAGGGGCGAACTATGGCTACACCTTC